This TCR beta chain was recorded in a study of cytomegalovirus exposure and HLA in healthy donors (TCRdb year 2017). Looking at the study overall: An earlier analysis of approximately 600 of the donors reported about 250 Gb of sequence data and around 110 million unique TCR beta sequences from about 179 million T cells. An early release covering around 630 HLA-typed donors comprised roughly 300 gigabases of sequencing data and about 90 million unique TCR sequences. Of the roughly 430 genotyped donors, approximately 82% fell in the genetic ancestry cluster associated with self-reported Caucasian donors. The aim of the study was to test whether cataloging public T cell receptors could identify signatures of past pathogen exposure. The study profiled the T cell repertoires of hundreds of subjects by immunosequencing and related them to cytomegalovirus serostatus. Besides the first cohort of hundreds of subjects, a separate validation cohort made up of about 120 different subjects was used. The study combined high-throughput TCR immunosequencing, statistical association of individual TCRs with disease status, and machine learning to predict cytomegalovirus infection status. To study patterns of TCR occurrence, a later analysis re-analyzed previously published TCR beta repertoires from 650 to 750 donors and added high-resolution HLA genotyping. Rather than drawing on any new phenotypic data, the later analysis identified candidate immune exposures from TCR beta sequences and the way those sequences occurred across donors. An earlier analysis of more than 450 of the donors used high-throughput TCR beta sequencing to judge whether each TCR beta V gene segment behaved as functional or pseudogenic. Donor age, sex, ethnicity and CMV serostatus were compiled alongside the repertoire data. In a later genetic analysis, genome-wide SNP genotypes for about 55% of the roughly 700 donors were used, and that subset was treated as a discovery cohort. All discovery cohort repertoires had been generated using a single sequencing platform. Class I and class II HLA loci were covered by the typing at four-digit resolution. Typing coverage differed by locus: A, B, C, DRB1 and DQB1 were typed in roughly 629-630 donors, DQA1 in 500 to 550, DPA1 in some 600, and DPB1 in 472. Roughly 5 DR-DQ haplotypes were handled as single units for association and clustering, since linkage in the cohort was strong. Among about 360 genotyped donors of the cohort, an average of around 240,000 unique TCR beta nucleotide sequences were sequenced per donor, approximately 20% of them non-productive. Beyond this particular receptor, the publication reports: According to a later analysis, TCR association rates differed among HLA loci, with DRB1 alleles showing the most associated TCRs and HLA-C alleles showing the fewest. In an earlier analysis of around 500 of the donors, most TCR beta V segments appeared in productive rearrangements about 87% or about 30% of the time, broadly matching IMGT annotations. The authors suggested that the approach could potentially be extended to other disease states and immunological phenotypes. In a later analysis, about 17,000 TCR beta sequences were associated with specific HLA alleles at a false discovery rate of 0.05. In vitro tests confirmed that a few of the cytomegalovirus-associated TCR beta chains recognize cytomegalovirus antigens. According to a later analysis, parvovirus B19, influenza, CMV and Epstein-Barr virus appeared linked to several top co-occurrence clusters. In a later analysis, most CMV-associated TCR beta chains were found to appear HLA-restricted, with HLA associations seemingly driven largely by CMV exposure. Sequencing depth was assumed to be roughly uniform across donors in the presence/absence analyses, though that assumption may not hold. A further reported finding was that TCR beta sequences accurately predicted the HLA-A and HLA-B alleles for most subjects in the first cohort. Most TCR sequences were seen in very few donors, while some public TCRs were found in many individuals. A total of around 150 TCR beta chains were listed by the study as associated with cytomegalovirus. In a later analysis, HLA-associated TCR beta chains were found to be more clonally expanded and to have lower generation probabilities than equally common non-associated chains. An association between a missense DCLRE1C variant and V-gene and J-gene trimming of TCR beta chains was found in a later genetic analysis and replicated in an independent cohort. HLA typing was unavailable for some donors at each locus, so association tests used only the typed subset. A cluster of highly shared sequence variants was judged likely to be a technical artifact of the sequencing pipeline. Because counts were too low, approximately 15 rarely observed V segments, including chromosome 9 orphons, were excluded from the earlier analysis of several hundred of the donors. Correlated functional status among segregating V segments might be attributable to linkage disequilibrium, but an unknown experimental factor could not be ruled out. The classifier was reported to diagnose cytomegalovirus status with high specificity and sensitivity in both the original cohort and the validation cohort. The 87-base-pair reads could not distinguish some IMGT-functional V segments, including TRBV6-2 and TRBV6-3, so those segments were excluded. In a later genetic analysis, fewer N-insertions in productive TCRs were reported among donors in an Asian-associated ancestry cluster than the roughly 640-donor mean. Only TCR beta chains were sequenced in this cohort, and the absence of alpha or paired-chain data limited detectable features. The only immune exposure information available for the cohort was CMV serostatus. Strong co-occurrence of HLA alleles, especially DR and DQ, made assigning TCR associations to individual alleles difficult.

For this clone: It lacks a known antigen. No base quality values were provided; no much bigger clone lies one nucleotide off.

Library creation used the immunoSEQ multiplex PCR assay. A mixture of 60 forward primers for TCR Vbeta segments and 13 reverse primers for TCR Jbeta segments was used in the multiplex PCR. The CDR3 region of rearranged TCR beta genes was amplified from genomic DNA with a multiplex PCR assay. Amplified TCR beta libraries were sequenced as 87-base-pair reads on the Illumina HiSeq System. For the original study's pipeline: Across the roughly 600 repertoires, a later analysis counted approximately 75 million unique TCR beta chains, roughly 11 million of which were shared by at least two donors. Raw reads were error-corrected and collapsed into unique sequences with a nearest-neighbor algorithm that merged closely related sequences to remove PCR and sequencing errors. V, D and J gene segments were assigned by aligning CDR3 sequences to IMGT reference sequences. For a sequence to be retained, at least a six-nucleotide match to both a V gene segment and a J gene segment was required. A rearrangement counted as productive if the CDR3 had no stop codons and remained in frame with V and J, and every other rearrangement counted as non-productive. CDR3 was defined according to IMGT convention as the region running from the second conserved V-encoded cysteine to the conserved J-encoded phenylalanine. The earlier analysis of a few hundred of the donors excluded sequences that lacked an unambiguous match to a single V gene segment. An earlier analysis of a few hundred of the donors classified V segments as functional when productive rearrangements were above 56.7% and as segregating when the standard deviation between donors was above 5%. A statistical classification framework was built to diagnose cytomegalovirus status from the catalog of TCR beta chain sequences. In a later analysis, TCR nucleotide sequences were compared against IMGT/GENE-DB human TR gene sequences so that V and J genes could be assigned. Using the TCRdist pipeline, a later analysis assigned CDR3 sequences along with most-parsimonious VDJ recombination scenarios. A later analysis defined each TCR beta chain by its CDR3 amino acid sequence plus V-gene family, and excluded reads lacking a unique V-gene family. As a way to deal with suspected cross-contamination and a sequencing artifact, a later analysis dropped over 550 nucleotide sequences that were highly shared and had low generation probability. In a later analysis, a clonal expansion index for each public chain was calculated from normalized within-repertoire ranks of inferred template counts. In a later analysis, generation probabilities were computed using a VDJ recombination model fitted to out-of-frame rearrangements, and the results were checked against IGoR. A later analysis scored TCR-TCR, TCR-HLA and TCR-CMV co-occurrence with hypergeometric tests, applying a repertoire-size bias correction to TCR pairs. False discovery rates were estimated in a later analysis by permuting HLA or CMV assignments 20 times. In a later analysis, co-occurring TCRs were grouped using DBSCAN, with TCRdist sequence similarity added in when clustering inside HLA-allele-positive subsets. For co-occurrence clustering, repertoires with fewer than 30,000 or more than 120,000 public chains were excluded, along with roughly 5 repertoires with anomalous nucleotide sharing. TCRdb mirrors the immuneACCESS table, restricted to in-frame sequences. Some clones are absent from its copies; in checked studies, under half trace to an unresolved V gene, and the reason for the others is unknown. That table furnishes V, J and clone size, whereas the DNA furnished D and trimming. This sample has over 70,000 clones in its table, and roughly 80% of those were observed once. Clones ranked in the top ten supply 3.7% of the sample.

The cohort was made up of approximately 670 healthy bone marrow donors. Cohort members were all nominally healthy when sampled, although unrecorded immune exposures were likely present. The donor tested CMV seronegative and was one of the 352 seronegative cohort members. A peripheral blood sample was collected from each donor, and TCR beta sequencing was performed on peripheral blood mononuclear cells. The Qiagen DNeasy Blood Extraction Kit was used to extract genomic DNA from the blood cell samples. CDR1 and CDR2, per the germline V gene (reference sequence), are GTSNPN and SVGIG. Relative to germline, V is missing 5 bases and J is missing 2 bases, with 4 bases of the junction outside any gene match. The cysteine opens and the phenylalanine closes a CDR3 of 13 amino acids. CDR3 DNA is the only sequence kept; it has 39 bases, read in frame from the first base.

The chain is assembled from TRBV30 and TRBJ2-3, with 7 middle bases fitting TRBD2. Sequenced sample: PBMCs. The sequence derives from a young man in good health and CMV-seronegative. In nucleotide form, the sequence is TGTGCCTGGGGAGCGGGGCTCACAGATACGCAGTATTTT. Translated, this gives CAWGAGLTDTQYF.